One and the same sample provided the 10 T cell receptor beta chains below, sequenced in a study of metastatic and nonmetastatic thyroid tumors. No treatment of any kind had been given to any patient before thyroid surgery. With MiXCR, TCRdb reprocessed the PCR reads. The sample lists about 69,000 clones; around 14% were seen once. Sequenced: blood. Source of these receptors: a male donor with papillary thyroid cancer or a benign thyroid nodule (not recorded which). Some clones in this sample may be carry-over from other donors' samples.

This clone was seen repeatedly, ten times or more. CDR3 DNA: TGTGCCAGCAGTGAGGGGGTGGATACCTACGAGCAGTACGTC. Amino acids: CASSEGVDTYEQYV. V gene TRBV6-1 combines with J gene TRBJ2-7, with D possibly called TRBD1 or TRBD2 (5 bases each). V lost 3 bases and J 2 bases, leaving 11 bases between the germline ends. The CDR3 is made up of 14 amino acids. Per the germline V gene, CDR1 is MNHNS and CDR2 is SASEGT.

This clone showed up many times. The chain has TRBV30 and TRBJ1-1; D is unclear. The CDR3 totals 14 residues. CDR1 GTSNPN and CDR2 SVGIG come from the germline V gene (reference sequence). The ends were cut back, 3 bases at V and 0 bases at J, with 11 bases in the middle. This chain's CDR3 is CAWSRFNMNTEAFF. Here the CDR3 DNA reads TGTGCCTGGAGCCGATTCAACATGAACACTGAAGCTTTCTTT.

This clone showed up many times. The genes are TRBV6-2 or TRBV6-3 and TRBJ2-1; 7 bases are shared with TRBD2. From germline, CDR1 is MNHEY and CDR2 SVGEGT. The CDR3 contains 13 residues. Trimming removed 2 bases from V and 15 bases from J; junction bases left unmatched: 10. The CDR3 spells CASSYGEAGPPFF. In nucleotides, the CDR3 is TGTGCCAGCAGTTACGGGGAAGCGGGACCCCCGTTCTTC.

Concerning this clone: A much larger clone is a single base away; this may be a read error. The genes are TRBV29-1 and TRBJ1-2, with D unresolved. This CDR3 spans 13 amino acids. CDR1 and CDR2 (germline): SQVTM, ANQGSEA. V was trimmed by 0 bases and J by 10 bases, leaving 15 bases between them. CDR3: CSVEDRTNYFYTF. CDR3 nucleotides: TGCAGCGTTGAAGACAGAACTAACTATTTCTACACCTTC.

This clone was counted many times. Here the CDR3 DNA reads TGTGCCAGCAGCCGAGGGGCAGGGGAGGGCTACACCTTC. It is translated as CASSRGAGEGYTF. This chain uses TRBV11-2 with TRBJ1-2, with a tentative D call TRBD1 (6 bases). CDR1 and CDR2 from the germline V gene are SGHAT and FQNNGV. The ends were cut back, 5 bases at V and 8 bases at J, with 15 bases in the middle. The CDR3 spans 13 residues.

This clone was recorded at least ten times. The sample carries other DNA sequences with the same CDR3. The CDR3 DNA sequence: TGTGCCACCGCCCCGGCAGCGGGCTCTTACAATGAGCAGTTCTTC. It encodes CATAPAAGSYNEQFF. The chain combines TRBV24-1 with TRBJ2-1; D might be TRBD2 (6 bases). Trimming left V 9 bases short and J 4 bases short, with 18 bases between. Looked up from germline, CDR1 is KGHDR and CDR2 is SFDVKD. This CDR3 comprises 15 residues.

This clone has ten or more counts. In nucleotides, the CDR3 is TGCGCCAGCAGTGAGAATCCCAGGAATGGCTACACCTTC. Translated, it gives CASSENPRNGYTF. The chain couples TRBV10-1 to TRBJ1-2; D gene unclear. V was clipped by 2 bases and J by 6 bases, with 10 bases between them. CDR3 size: 13 residues. The germline V gene encodes CDR1 WNHNN and CDR2 SYGVQD (reference sequence).

In its sample, this clone was seen many times. V is TRBV7-9 and J is TRBJ2-7; TRBD1 matches 7 bases. Germline V CDR1 and CDR2: SEHNR, FQNEAQ (reference sequence). This CDR3 region has 15 residues. J lost 7 bases, V lost 6 bases, and 15 bases had no gene match. CDR3: CASSNHRDSLGEQYF. The CDR3 DNA reads TGTGCCAGCAGTAACCATCGGGACAGTTTGGGGGAGCAGTACTTC.

Many counts were recorded for this clone. J is TRBJ2-5 and V is TRBV7-2; 12 bases align to TRBD2. The CDR3 covers 16 residues. CDR1 and CDR2 from the germline V gene are SGHTA and FQGNSA. V was pared by 5 bases and J by 4 bases, with 8 bases of the junction left unmatched. CDR3 bases: TGTGCCAGCAGCGTCCTAGCGGGAGGGCGGAGAGAGACCCAGTACTTC. Its translation is CASSVLAGGRRETQYF.

Of note for this clone: A read error may produce the germline difference seen at one junction end. The gene calls are TRBV6-2 or TRBV6-3 and TRBJ2-7; TRBD1 matches 8 bases. CDR1 and CDR2 from the germline V gene are MNHEY and SVGEGT. This CDR3 comprises 14 residues. In DNA, the CDR3 is TGTGCCAGCACTTACGAGACAGGGGCCTACGAGCAGTACTTC. The encoded protein is CASTYETGAYEQYF.